These 30 T cell receptor beta chains were sequenced from one sample in a study of blood T cell repertoires in COVID-19. Method: immunoSEQ multiplex PCR; TCRdb's copy keeps in-frame clones and lacks some. Here the sample spans approximately 220,000 clones, 85% to 90% being singletons. Input material: PBMCs or T cells enriched from blood (not recorded which). All receptors derive from a man younger than 40 who had recovered from COVID-19.

The V call is TRBV18, the J call TRBJ1-6; 7 nucleotides agree with TRBD1. After removal of 6 bases from V and 15 bases from J, the junction contained 11 bases not matched to a gene. The CDR3 spans 13 residues. Germline lookup yields CDR1 KGHSH and CDR2 LQKENI. This CDR3 is CASSPGDSRHLHF. Here the CDR3 DNA reads TGTGCCAGCTCCCCTGGGGACAGCCGACACCTCCACTTT.

J is TRBJ2-7 and V is TRBV5-6, with D unclear. The germline V and J ends were trimmed by 2 bases and 5 bases, with 5 bases remaining between them. Germline CDR1 reads SGHDT; CDR2 reads YYEEEE. The CDR3 sequence is 11 residues long. CDR3 protein: CASSFVNEQYF. CDR3 coding DNA: TGTGCCAGCAGCTTTGTAAACGAGCAGTACTTC.

This clone was detected only a few times. This rearrangement joins TRBV6-5 to TRBJ1-1; TRBD1 matches at 10 bases. This CDR3 has 16 residues. V shed 2 bases, J shed 6 bases, and the junction held 9 bases outside the gene matches. Germline assignment: CDR1 MNHEY and CDR2 SVGAGI. Written as DNA, the CDR3 is TGTGCCAGCAGTTACGTACCGGGACAGGGGAGCCCTGAAGCTTTCTTT. This gives the protein CASSYVPGQGSPEAFF.

This clone was observed once. The chain recombines TRBV25-1 with TRBJ1-1; D is uncertain. Trimming removed 1 base at V and 5 bases at J, with 8 bases between. The CDR3 has 13 amino acids. Germline loops: CDR1 MGHDK, CDR2 SYGVNS. CDR3 sequence: CASSELGRTEAFF. The CDR3 nucleotides are TGTGCCAGCAGTGAATTGGGGAGGACTGAAGCTTTCTTT.

The V and J genes are TRBV11-2 and TRBJ2-3; weak D call: TRBD2 (6 bases). This CDR3 is built from 15 residues. Germline V gene lookup returns CDR1 SGHAT and CDR2 FQNNGV. V gave up 0 bases and J gave up 6 bases, with 13 bases separating them. The CDR3 region is CASSLDNLAKDTQYF. In DNA form, the CDR3 reads TGTGCCAGCAGCTTAGATAACCTAGCGAAGGATACGCAGTATTTT. Full variable domain (missing parts from reference TRBV11-2 and TRBJ2-3): EAGVAQSPRYKIIEKRQSVAFWCNPISGHATLYWYQQILGQGPKLLIQFQNNGVVDDSQLPKDRFSAERLKGVDSTLKIQPAKLEDSAVYLCASSLDNLAKDTQYFGPGTRLTVL.

The J gene is TRBJ2-2, the V gene TRBV18; perhaps TRBD2 as D (6 bases). This CDR3 is 13 amino acids long. Trimming removed 2 bases at V and 7 bases at J, with 8 bases between. Germline CDR1 KGHSH, CDR2 LQKENI. The CDR3 coding sequence is TGTGCCAGCTCACCAGTGCGGGACGGGGAGCTGTTTTTT. Translation gives CASSPVRDGELFF.

The chain recombines TRBV10-2 with TRBJ2-5; 10 bases align to TRBD2. With V trimmed by 3 bases and J by 4 bases, 8 bases remained unmatched. The CDR3 contains 16 residues. CDR1 and CDR2 (germline): WSHSY, SAAADI. This chain's CDR3 is CASSDWRLAGVETQYF. In DNA, the CDR3 is TGCGCCAGCAGTGATTGGCGGCTAGCGGGAGTAGAGACCCAGTACTTC.

The V call is TRBV6-5, the J call TRBJ2-1, with D perhaps TRBD1 (6 bases). V was clipped by 2 bases and J by 5 bases, with 7 bases between them. Germline V CDR1 and CDR2: MNHEY, SVGAGI. The CDR3 totals 13 residues. The CDR3 region is CASSYRDNNEQFF. CDR3 coding DNA: TGTGCCAGCAGTTACAGGGACAACAATGAGCAGTTCTTC.

This chain joins TRBV11-2 and TRBJ1-6; perhaps TRBD1 as D (6 bases). The germline V gene has CDR1 SGHAT and CDR2 FQNNGV. The ends were cut back, 3 bases at V and 8 bases at J, with 14 bases in the middle. The CDR3 extends over 15 amino acids. The DNA for the CDR3 is TGTGCCAGCAGCTTTACCGGGACACAGGATTCACCCCTCCACTTT. It encodes CASSFTGTQDSPLHF.

V gene TRBV7-2 combines with J gene TRBJ2-7; 10 bases are a match to TRBD2. Germline loops: CDR1 SGHTA, CDR2 FQGNSA. V shed 5 bases and J 0 bases; nucleotides not matched to a gene: 7. The CDR3 is 16 residues long. The CDR3 protein is CASSPFGLAASYEQYF. Here the CDR3 DNA reads TGTGCCAGCAGCCCCTTTGGACTAGCGGCCTCCTACGAGCAGTACTTC. Full variable domain (rest looked up from reference TRBV7-2 and TRBJ2-7): GAGVSQSPSNKVTEKGKDVELRCDPISGHTALYWYRQSLGQGLEFLIYFQGNSAPDKSGLPSDRFSAERTGGSVSTLTIQRTQQEDSAVYLCASSPFGLAASYEQYFGPGTRLTVT.

The chain links TRBV4-3 to TRBJ2-1; perhaps TRBD1 as D (5 bases). V gave up 1 base and J gave up 4 bases, with 11 bases separating them. This CDR3 has 15 residues. Germline CDR1 LGHNA, CDR2 YSLEER. CDR3 residues: CASSQVRGAYNEQFF. For the CDR3, the DNA is TGCGCCAGCAGCCAAGTAAGGGGCGCATACAATGAGCAGTTCTTC.

This chain joins TRBV21-1 and TRBJ1-2; the table's D call, TRBD1, has no DNA check behind it. TRBV21-1 is described as a pseudogene. The CDR3 totals 17 residues. CDR3 bases: TGTGCCAGCAGCAAAAAGGGACATTTCCTACTTAACTATGGCTACACCTTC. Protein product: CASSKKGHFLLNYGYTF.

The chain uses TRBV19 and TRBJ1-1; the D gene is possibly TRBD1 (6 bases). CDR1 and CDR2 (germline): LNHDA, SQIVND (reference sequence). This CDR3 is 14 amino acids long. V gave up 5 bases and J gave up 4 bases, with 14 bases separating them. CDR3 nucleotide sequence: TGTGCCAGTAGTGAACAGGGATTGGTCACTGAAGCTTTCTTT. It yields the protein CASSEQGLVTEAFF. The full variable domain, with the rest looked up from reference TRBV19 and TRBJ1-1, is DGGITQSPKYLFRKEGQNVTLSCEQNLNHDAMYWYRQDPGQGLRLIYYSQIVNDFQKGDIAEGYSVSREKKESFPLTVTSAQKNPTAFYLCASSEQGLVTEAFFGQGTRLTVV.

The J gene is TRBJ1-2, the V gene TRBV30; TRBD1 matches 9 bases. Germline V gene lookup returns CDR1 GTSNPN and CDR2 SVGIG (reference sequence). V was pared by 3 bases and J by 4 bases, with 15 bases of the junction left unmatched. The CDR3 contains 17 residues. CDR3 nucleotide sequence: TGTGCCTGGAGGGTCCCGGGACAGGGTAGGACCCCCTATGGCTACACCTTC. Amino acid sequence: CAWRVPGQGRTPYGYTF.

The CDR3 protein is CATSERNPGGEQYF. The CDR3 DNA follows: TGTGCCACCAGTGAGCGCAACCCCGGGGGGGAGCAGTACTTC. The rearrangement links TRBV24-1 to TRBJ2-7, with TRBD2 matching 7 bases. V lost 4 bases to trimming and J lost 7 bases; unmatched junction nucleotides: 9. There are 14 residues in the CDR3. CDR1 is KGHDR and CDR2 is SFDVKD in the germline V gene.

The rearrangement links TRBV24-1 to TRBJ2-1; 12 bases fit TRBD2. This CDR3 has 16 residues. With V trimmed by 0 bases and J by 8 bases, 4 bases remained unmatched. Per the germline V gene, CDR1 is KGHDR and CDR2 is SFDVKD. CDR3 sequence: CATSDLGLAGKDEQFF. CDR3 sequence (DNA): TGTGCCACCAGTGATTTGGGACTAGCGGGAAAGGATGAGCAGTTCTTC.

The V call is TRBV18, the J call TRBJ2-1; D is possibly TRBD1 (6 bases). This CDR3 has 15 amino acids. V dropped 2 bases and J dropped 5 bases, with 13 bases sitting between them. Germline lookup yields CDR1 KGHSH and CDR2 LQKENI. DNA for the CDR3: TGTGCCAGCTCACCATTGAGGGGGATCAACAATGAGCAGTTCTTC. Translated, it gives CASSPLRGINNEQFF.

DNA for the CDR3: TGTGCCAGCTCAGCGACACAGGGGAACACTGAAGCTTTCTTT. Its translation: CASSATQGNTEAFF. The rearrangement links TRBV18 to TRBJ1-1; TRBD1 is a possible D gene (6 bases). The germline V gene has CDR1 KGHSH and CDR2 LQKENI. This CDR3 comprises 14 residues. Trimming pared 5 bases from V and 1 base from J, leaving 11 bases between.

The gene calls are TRBV7-9 and TRBJ2-1, with 8 bases identical to TRBD2. The CDR3 loop spans 14 amino acids. Looked up from germline, CDR1 is SEHNR and CDR2 is FQNEAQ (reference sequence). V lost 6 bases and J lost 5; bases outside the gene matches: 6. The CDR3 nucleotides read TGTGCCAGCAGATACGGGGGGGCCAACAATGAGCAGTTCTTC. Translation gives CASRYGGANNEQFF.

The CDR3 region has the DNA TGTGCCAGTCGAGTATCAGGGACAGACGCCTACGAGCAGTACTTC. Protein sequence: CASRVSGTDAYEQYF. The V gene is TRBV19, the J gene TRBJ2-7; the match to TRBD1 covers 7 bases. This CDR3 comprises 15 residues. After removal of 8 bases from V and 2 bases from J, the junction contained 12 bases not matched to a gene. The germline CDR1 and CDR2 sequences are LNHDA and SQIVND (reference sequence).

This chain links TRBV18 with TRBJ1-1; D ambiguous. CDR1 and CDR2 from the germline V gene are KGHSH and LQKENI. Trimming removed 5 bases at V and 6 bases at J, with 10 bases between. The CDR3 extends over 12 amino acids. CDR3 sequence (DNA): TGTGCCAGCTCAGACGGCGGCTCTGAAGCTTTCTTT. Translation: CASSDGGSEAFF.

The table lists this clone with a few counts. The V gene is TRBV19, the J gene TRBJ1-6; a weak D match, TRBD1 (5 bases). The V end was cut by 3 bases, the J end by 5 bases, with 14 bases between. Germline assignment: CDR1 LNHDA and CDR2 SQIVND (reference sequence). This CDR3 spans 16 amino acids. The CDR3 DNA reads as TGTGCCAGTAGTATTCGACAGCCTCGGAATAATTCACCCCTCCACTTT. This encodes CASSIRQPRNNSPLHF.

V and J are TRBV6-5 and TRBJ1-1; no reliable D call. This CDR3 has 14 amino acids. Trimming pared 3 bases from V and 7 bases from J, leaving 15 bases between. In germline, CDR1 is MNHEY, CDR2 SVGAGI. CDR3 loop: CASSYFNDANEAFF. The DNA for the CDR3 is TGTGCCAGCAGTTATTTTAACGATGCTAATGAAGCTTTCTTT.

This chain links TRBV19 with TRBJ1-2, with 11 nucleotides matching TRBD1. Germline-derived CDR1 and CDR2 are LNHDA and SQIVND (reference sequence). The CDR3 has 14 amino acids. V trimming: 4 bases; J trimming: 8 bases; junction bases outside the gene matches: 6. CDR3 sequence (DNA): TGTGCCAGTAGTAGAGGACAGGGGGCACTCGGCTACACCTTC. This gives the protein CASSRGQGALGYTF. Variable domain in full (rest from reference TRBV19 and TRBJ1-2): DGGITQSPKYLFRKEGQNVTLSCEQNLNHDAMYWYRQDPGQGLRLIYYSQIVNDFQKGDIAEGYSVSREKKESFPLTVTSAQKNPTAFYLCASSRGQGALGYTFGSGTRLTVV.

The chain has TRBV6-5 and TRBJ2-7; tentative D call: TRBD1 (6 bases). Germline CDR1 and CDR2: MNHEY and SVGAGI. Trimming removed 6 bases from V and 3 bases from J, with 12 bases in between. The CDR3 sequence is 13 residues long. The CDR3 DNA is TGTGCCAGCAGAAGGACAGTTTTCTACGAGCAGTACTTC. Translated: CASRRTVFYEQYF.

The chain uses TRBV11-2 and TRBJ2-1; no definite D call. The CDR3 is made up of 12 amino acids. Trimming pared 3 bases from V and 9 bases from J, leaving 9 bases between. Germline V gives CDR1 SGHAT, CDR2 FQNNGV. The CDR3 is CASSFILGEQFF. CDR3 in DNA: TGTGCCAGCAGCTTTATCCTAGGTGAGCAGTTCTTC. Using reference TRBV11-2 and TRBJ2-1 for the parts outside the CDR3, the full variable domain is EAGVAQSPRYKIIEKRQSVAFWCNPISGHATLYWYQQILGQGPKLLIQFQNNGVVDDSQLPKDRFSAERLKGVDSTLKIQPAKLEDSAVYLCASSFILGEQFFGPGTRLTVL.

The chain couples TRBV7-2 to TRBJ2-1; 10 bases fit TRBD2. Per the germline V gene, CDR1 is SGHTA and CDR2 is FQGNSA. CDR3 length equals 17 residues. The trim removed 1 base at V and 6 bases at J, leaving 9 bases unmatched. CDR3 nucleotides: TGTGCCAGCAGCTTAGGAGCAGGACTAGCGGCGATCAATGAGCAGTTCTTC. Residues: CASSLGAGLAAINEQFF. Drawing the rest from reference TRBV7-2 and TRBJ2-1, the complete variable domain is GAGVSQSPSNKVTEKGKDVELRCDPISGHTALYWYRQSLGQGLEFLIYFQGNSAPDKSGLPSDRFSAERTGGSVSTLTIQRTQQEDSAVYLCASSLGAGLAAINEQFFGPGTRLTVL.

As regards this clone: A read error may account for a junction end that differs from germline. V and J are TRBV11-2 and TRBJ1-4; 7 bases match TRBD1. Germline V gives CDR1 SGHAT, CDR2 FQNNGV. The CDR3 spans 15 residues. CDR3 sequence reads: CASSPDRATNEKLFF. DNA for the CDR3: TGTGCCAGCAGCCCCGACAGGGCAACCAATGAAAAACTGTTTTTT.

This chain joins TRBV27 and TRBJ2-3; 9 bases line up with TRBD1. Germline CDR1 MNHEY, CDR2 SMNVEV (reference sequence). The CDR3 runs 13 residues. After removal of 7 bases from V and 4 bases from J, the junction contained 3 bases not matched to a gene. This CDR3 is CASNYRGPDTQYF. The CDR3 bases are TGTGCCAGCAACTACAGGGGGCCAGATACGCAGTATTTT.

This chain uses TRBV7-8 with TRBJ1-2, with 7 bases fitting TRBD1. Germline values: CDR1 SGHVS, CDR2 FQNEAQ. V dropped 2 bases and J dropped 1; count of bases not matched to a gene: 4. The CDR3 has 15 residues. The CDR3 is CASSLRGQINYGYTF. In nucleotides, the CDR3 is TGTGCCAGCAGCTTAAGGGGACAGATTAACTATGGCTACACCTTC.